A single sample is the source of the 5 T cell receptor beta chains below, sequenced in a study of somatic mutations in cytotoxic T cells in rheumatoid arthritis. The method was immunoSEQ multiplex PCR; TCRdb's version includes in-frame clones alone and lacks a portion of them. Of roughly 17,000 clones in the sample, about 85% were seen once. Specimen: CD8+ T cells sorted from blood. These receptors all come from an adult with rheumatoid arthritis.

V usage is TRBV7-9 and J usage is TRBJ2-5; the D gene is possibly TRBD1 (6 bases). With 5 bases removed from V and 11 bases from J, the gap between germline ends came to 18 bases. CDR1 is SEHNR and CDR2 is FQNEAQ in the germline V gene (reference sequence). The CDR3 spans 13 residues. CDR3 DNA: TGTGCCAGCAGCGCAGGGGACCCCGGGGAGCAGTACTTC. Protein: CASSAGDPGEQYF.

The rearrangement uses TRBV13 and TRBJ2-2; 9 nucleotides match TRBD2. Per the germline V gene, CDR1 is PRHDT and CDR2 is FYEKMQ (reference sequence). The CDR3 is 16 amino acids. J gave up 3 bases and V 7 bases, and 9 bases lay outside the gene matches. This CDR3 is CASISRGGRDTGELFF. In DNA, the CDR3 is TGTGCCAGCATTTCGCGGGGGGGCCGGGACACCGGGGAGCTGTTTTTT.

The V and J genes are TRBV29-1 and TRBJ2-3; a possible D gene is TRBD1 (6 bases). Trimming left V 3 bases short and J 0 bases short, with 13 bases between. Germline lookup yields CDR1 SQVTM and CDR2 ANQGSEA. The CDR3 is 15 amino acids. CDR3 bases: TGCAGCGTTGATGTAGGGGGACCTAGCACAGATACGCAGTATTTT. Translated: CSVDVGGPSTDTQYF.

In DNA form, the CDR3 reads TGTGCCAGCAGGGGGGGCAGGGTTGAGGAAAAACTGTTTTTT. It is translated as CASRGGRVEEKLFF. This chain connects TRBV6-6 to TRBJ1-4; tentatively, D is TRBD1 (6 bases). Germline V CDR1 and CDR2: MNHNY, SVGAGI (reference sequence). Trimming took 6 bases from V and 8 from J, leaving 16 bases between them. CDR3 length equals 14 residues.

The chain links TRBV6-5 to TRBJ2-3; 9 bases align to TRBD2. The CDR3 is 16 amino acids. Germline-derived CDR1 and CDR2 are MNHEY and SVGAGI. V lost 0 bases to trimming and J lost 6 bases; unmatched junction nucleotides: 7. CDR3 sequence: CASSYSPSGVGDTQYF. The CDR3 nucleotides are TGTGCCAGCAGTTACTCGCCTAGCGGGGTCGGGGATACGCAGTATTTT.